This T cell receptor (beta chain) was sequenced for a study of PD-L1 blockade in urothelial cancer. The table came from immunoSEQ multiplex PCR; TCRdb's copy has only in-frame clones and leaves some out. The sample holds about 36,000 clones; roughly 36% are singletons and the top ten take just under 9%. With respect to this clone: There is an ambiguous or unread base here, so the residue it gives is written X.

V lost 4 bases and J 12 bases, leaving 13 bases between the germline ends. Germline values: CDR1 SGHDN, CDR2 FVKESK. The length of the CDR3 is 12 residues. The rearrangement links TRBV14 to TRBJ2-1; weak D call: TRBD2 (5 bases). The sample consisted of tumor tissue, taken before atezolizumab (anti-PD-L1) treatment. The sequence was obtained from a man in his 60s with urothelial cancer. The CDR3 here is CASSLXDSWQFF. CDR3 coding DNA: TGTGCCAGCAGCCTTCRGGACTCGTGGCAGTTCTTC.